Listed below are T cell receptor beta chains from one sample, sequenced in a study of cytotoxic CD8 clonotypes in ibrutinib-treated CLL. Method: immunoSEQ multiplex PCR; TCRdb's copy keeps in-frame clones and lacks some. The sample has around 310,000 clones; 80% are singletons. The sequences come from PBMCs, collected before ibrutinib treatment. The receptors derive from a human donor with chronic lymphocytic leukemia. CDR3s leave out the opening cysteine and the closing phenylalanine or tryptophan. Each record gives: J gene, CDR3 length, clone size, V gene, CDR3 protein. Not all rows give a size; the values are once, few, many and, for expanded clones, a class.

TRBJ1-5,14,-,TRBV25-1,ASSECGAPVNQPQH
TRBJ2-7,15,-,TRBV10-2,ASSETGQVLLPYEQY
TRBJ1-1,12,-,TRBV7-9,ASRIGGLGTEAF
TRBJ2-3,15,few,TRBV14,ASSQAPAREPTDTQY
TRBJ2-7,12,-,TRBV27,ASYPRRTGGEQY
TRBJ1-2,13,-,TRBV27,ASSRDRVPNYGYT
TRBJ1-2,12,-,TRBV6-5,ASSYSGTGEGYT
TRBJ1-3,14,-,TRBV5-6,ASTSGGQLSGNTIY
TRBJ1-5,12,-,TRBV28,ASSLDRGRQPQH
TRBJ2-2,14,-,TRBV7-3,ASSPRRSDLTGELF
TRBJ2-1,14,-,TRBV7-3,ASSLTKLAGGGEQF
TRBJ2-2,14,-,TRBV4-3,ASSQEGGTGTGELF
TRBJ1-4,12,-,TRBV7-9,ASSLVGAYEKLF
TRBJ2-7,11,few,TRBV11-2,ASISGRSYEQY
TRBJ2-7,11,-,TRBV29-1,SVDLGSSYEQY
TRBJ2-7,9,-,TRBV28,ASTGPRTGE
TRBJ1-1,11,-,TRBV25-1,ASVGLRNTEAF
TRBJ2-5,14,-,TRBV7-8,ASSLGGPTQQETQY
TRBJ1-2,12,-,TRBV27,ASSHSGIRYGYT
TRBJ2-4,14,-,TRBV28,ASSPPGSGTKNIQY
TRBJ2-7,13,few,TRBV11-1,ASSLQGSRTYEQY
TRBJ2-7,11,-,TRBV28,ASTKLEWGEQY
TRBJ1-3,16,once,TRBV7-9,ASSAPYRGDSSGNTIY
TRBJ2-2,14,-,TRBV18,ASSPRDRVNTGELF
TRBJ1-1,14,-,TRBV7-9,ASSRSADRSNTEAF
TRBJ2-7,12,-,TRBV7-2,ASSLAQGVYEQY
TRBJ2-5,13,few,TRBV7-7,ASSLGQGLQETQY
TRBJ1-1,12,few,TRBV18,ASSPPVGDTEAF
TRBJ1-2,12,-,TRBV5-8,ASSLGRASYGYT
TRBJ2-2,11,-,TRBV10-3,AIPGAQAGELF
TRBJ1-2,13,-,TRBV18,ASSPPVGGNYGYT
TRBJ1-5,14,-,TRBV27,ASSAYRGSGNQPQH
TRBJ2-2,12,-,TRBV29-1,SVDRTGAGGELF
TRBJ2-7,11,-,TRBV5-1,ASSLDDHYEQY
TRBJ2-5,12,few,TRBV2,ASSVGTGLETQY
TRBJ2-5,10,-,TRBV19,ASSIGRETQY
TRBJ1-1,14,-,TRBV19,ASSSRLVSTDTEAF
TRBJ1-5,11,few,TRBV27,ASSGLGNQPQH
TRBJ2-1,9,-,TRBV6-5,ASSLDNEQF
TRBJ1-2,7,-,TRBV20-1,SAYDGYT
TRBJ2-7,14,-,TRBV11-2,ASSLDLWGSSYEQY
TRBJ2-1,8,-,TRBV30,AWSGNEQF
TRBJ2-2,14,-,TRBV7-3,ASSFAGGIGTGELF
TRBJ2-1,11,-,TRBV5-1,ASSYDVYNEQF
TRBJ2-7,10,few,TRBV30,AWGPGGGEQY
TRBJ2-7,10,few,TRBV30,AWSVSAYEQY
TRBJ1-2,11,-,TRBV10-3,AISDPGRYGYT
TRBJ2-3,13,-,TRBV2,ASDRLGVSTDTQY
TRBJ2-2,14,-,TRBV7-8,ASSSRTSGNTGELF
TRBJ2-7,16,-,TRBV9,ASSSTAGAGGPSYEQY
TRBJ1-1,14,-,TRBV7-8,ASSSEWGDSNTEAF
TRBJ2-7,14,-,TRBV10-2,ASSEGRMRVSYEQY